A selection of T cell receptor beta chains follows, all from one sample in a study of shared clonotypes between healthy human individuals. Only in-frame clones appear in the TCRdb table, and some are missing; sequencing was by immunoSEQ multiplex PCR. Of more than 2 million clones in the sample, roughly 95% are singletons; the top ten hold more than 0.95%. Source material: naive CD8+ T cells sorted from blood. These receptor sequences come from a man in his late teens or twenties in good health. CDR3s include the opening cysteine and the closing phenylalanine or tryptophan. Each record gives: J gene, V gene, CDR3 protein.

TRBJ2-7 | TRBV19 | CASRSGQGYEQYF
TRBJ1-1 | TRBV11-1 | CASSDRPGSGDTEAFF
TRBJ2-1 | TRBV6-5 | CASRSLAGYYNEQFF
TRBJ1-2 | TRBV10-2 | CASSVGPTSSGYTF
TRBJ2-3 | TRBV19 | CASSILGGDTQYF
TRBJ1-2 | TRBV11-2 | CASSPRQGNYGYTF
TRBJ1-1 | TRBV25-1 | CASSPIMGPEAFF
TRBJ2-7 | TRBV29-1 | CSVEVAGAPYEQYF
TRBJ1-2 | TRBV6-5 | CASNPGQDRDGYTF
TRBJ1-6 | TRBV10-2 | CAISQGPYNSPLHF
TRBJ2-2 | TRBV5-4 | CASSFLMSGGANTGELFF
TRBJ2-2 | TRBV10-3 | CAISESTESGELFF
TRBJ1-1 | TRBV30 | CAWSTGQGARGTEAFF
TRBJ2-1 | TRBV30 | CAWNTGDNEQFF
TRBJ2-2 | TRBV18 | CASSQQGSNTGELFF
TRBJ1-2 | TRBV7-9 | CASSLTGQDDGYTF
TRBJ1-1 | TRBV6-7 | CASSYRGERATEAFF
TRBJ2-1 | TRBV11-2 | CASSLGHNEQFF
TRBJ2-7 | TRBV4-2 | CASSHFSDSSYEQYF
TRBJ2-7 | TRBV23-1 | CASSQSRGQGPPYEQYF
TRBJ2-7 | TRBV5-1 | CASSLNTGDTSYEQYF
TRBJ1-6 | TRBV28 | CASTQSAGGSPLHF